This T cell receptor beta chain was sequenced in a study of cytomegalovirus exposure and HLA in healthy donors. Study-wide findings and caveats: Accurate prediction of most subjects' HLA-A and HLA-B alleles from TCR beta sequences was reported. Researchers catalogued approximately 160 TCR beta chains as cytomegalovirus-associated. It was assumed in the presence/absence analyses that sequencing depth was roughly uniform across donors.

From germline, CDR1 is MNHEY and CDR2 SMNVEV (reference sequence). CDR3 length equals 13 residues. V was pared by 10 bases and J by 5 bases, with 8 bases of the junction left unmatched. Primers for the PCR totalled 60 Vbeta and 13 Jbeta. Data came from immunoSEQ multiplex PCR; TCRdb stores just in-frame clones and leaves some out. The sample shows roughly 50,000 clones, approximately 82% of them seen only once. About this clone itself: The antigen remains unidentified.

Specimen: PBMCs. The chain combines TRBV27 with TRBJ1-2, with TRBD1 identical over 9 bases. The TCR originated in a woman aged 18-35 years in good health and CMV-seronegative. The CDR3 bases are TGTGCCACCGCTAGACAGGGGGAATATGGCTACACCTTC. It translates to CATARQGEYGYTF.